Below, 13 T cell receptor beta chains from the same sample are listed, as sequenced in a study of shared clonotypes between healthy human individuals. Sequencing used immunoSEQ multiplex PCR; TCRdb keeps in-frame clones, though not all of them. This sample yields about 1.9 million clones, of which 93% are seen a single time; under 2% belongs to the top ten. Naivety among CD8 cells was defined by CD45RO negativity and positive CCR7 selection, thereby excluding terminally differentiated effector memory CD45RA+ cells. Sequencing was carried out using naive CD8+ T cells from PBMCs. These receptors were collected from a man younger than 35 in good health. Some clones in this sample may be carry-over from other donors' samples.

This clone was seen just once. This chain links TRBV5-1 with TRBJ2-7; tentatively, D is TRBD2 (5 bases). Germline V CDR1 and CDR2: SGHRS, YFSETQ. V was cut by 0 bases and J by 5 bases, with 15 bases left in between. The CDR3 runs 15 residues. In nucleotides, the CDR3 is TGCGCCAGCAGCTTGGGGTGGGGAGCCTATAACGAGCAGTACTTC. This codes for CASSLGWGAYNEQYF.

The rearrangement joins TRBV6-5 to TRBJ1-5; D remains unclear. The germline V gene encodes CDR1 MNHEY and CDR2 SVGAGI. This CDR3 has 14 amino acids. V lost 6 bases to trimming and J lost 1 base, with 10 bases between them. The CDR3 region has the DNA TGTGCCAGCAGCCTCGACCTAAGCAATCAGCCCCAGCATTTT. Amino acids: CASSLDLSNQPQHF.

There are a few counts of this clone. The sample contains more than one DNA sequence encoding this CDR3. V is TRBV27 and J is TRBJ1-1; D is uncertain. The CDR3 spans 12 residues. Trimming pared 10 bases from V and 1 base from J, leaving 10 bases between. Germline CDR1 and CDR2: MNHEY and SMNVEV (reference sequence). DNA of the CDR3: TGTGCCACCCTTTCGGGGAACACTGAAGCTTTCTTT. Translated, it gives CATLSGNTEAFF.

The chain links TRBV15 to TRBJ2-7; 9 positions match TRBD1. Germline V gives CDR1 LNHNV, CDR2 YYDKDF (reference sequence). The ends lost 5 bases at V and 0 bases at J; junction bases unmatched: 5. The CDR3 extends over 15 amino acids. The CDR3 coding sequence is TGTGCCACCAGCGACCACAGGGGGCTCTCCTACGAGCAGTACTTC. Translated: CATSDHRGLSYEQYF.

The CDR3 bases are TGTGCCAGCAGTTACAGTCTGAGCAAAATTTATGGCTACACCTTC. Translation: CASSYSLSKIYGYTF. V is TRBV6-5 and J is TRBJ1-2; D is uncertain. Germline CDR1 reads MNHEY; CDR2 reads SVGAGI. Between the trimmed V and J ends, which lost 2 bases and 5 bases, there was a span of 15 bases. There are 15 residues in the CDR3.

This rearrangement joins TRBV18 to TRBJ2-7; 7 bases fit TRBD1. CDR3 length equals 15 residues. From germline, CDR1 is KGHSH and CDR2 LQKENI. V trimming: 6 bases; J trimming: 0 bases; junction bases outside the gene matches: 8. For the CDR3, the DNA is TGTGCCAGCTCCTCGGGGACAGTGATCTCCTACGAGCAGTACTTC. Amino acid sequence: CASSSGTVISYEQYF.

The V and J genes are TRBV27 and TRBJ2-7; possibly TRBD2 for D (6 bases). The CDR3 totals 14 residues. In germline, CDR1 is MNHEY, CDR2 SMNVEV (reference sequence). The V end lost 6 bases, the J end lost 1 base, and 13 bases lay between the germline ends. The CDR3 spells CASSPHGGSYEQYF. As DNA, the CDR3 is TGTGCCAGCAGCCCTCACGGGGGATCCTACGAGCAGTACTTC.

This rearrangement joins TRBV27 to TRBJ2-2; 12 nucleotides align to TRBD2. From germline, CDR1 is MNHEY and CDR2 SMNVEV (reference sequence). J was trimmed by 2 bases and V by 5 bases; bases with no gene match: 6. This CDR3 is 17 amino acids long. CDR3 nucleotide sequence: TGTGCCAGCAGTCCCCTAGCGGGAGGGACAAACACCGGGGAGCTGTTTTTT. Protein: CASSPLAGGTNTGELFF.

With respect to this clone: Different DNA sequences within this sample yield the same CDR3. In nucleotides, the CDR3 is TGTGCCAGCAGTTTAGTAGGGGGCAATCAGCCCCAGCATTTT. This encodes CASSLVGGNQPQHF. The rearrangement links TRBV28 to TRBJ1-5, with D maybe TRBD1 (5 bases). This CDR3 is built from 14 residues. V shed 2 bases and J shed 2 bases, with 7 bases lying between them. Looked up from germline, CDR1 is MDHEN and CDR2 is SYDVKM.

This chain links TRBV19 with TRBJ2-1; D gene unclear. Germline assignment: CDR1 LNHDA and CDR2 SQIVND (reference sequence). V lost 5 bases, J lost 10 bases, and 12 bases lay in between. This CDR3 is built from 12 residues. This chain's CDR3 is CASSSIADEQFF. In DNA form, the CDR3 reads TGTGCCAGTAGTTCCATTGCAGACGAGCAGTTCTTC.

The chain has TRBV18 and TRBJ2-7, with D tentatively TRBD2 (6 bases). CDR1 KGHSH and CDR2 LQKENI come from the germline V gene. This CDR3 is 15 amino acids long. The germline V and J ends were trimmed by 4 bases and 2 bases, with 15 bases remaining between them. CDR3 nucleotides: TGTGCCAGCTCACTAACTCTGGCGGGGACCTACGAGCAGTACTTC. Translation gives CASSLTLAGTYEQYF.

On this clone itself: Other DNA sequences of this sample code for an identical CDR3. The chain recombines TRBV4-1 with TRBJ2-2; D gene uncertain. CDR1 is MGHRA, CDR2 YSYEKL, per germline. This CDR3 region has 12 residues. V gave up 1 base and J gave up 8 bases, with 5 bases separating them. The CDR3 here is CASSQVPGELFF. Here the CDR3 DNA reads TGCGCCAGCAGCCAAGTCCCGGGGGAGCTGTTTTTT.

Only a few counts were recorded for this clone. The gene calls are TRBV10-3 and TRBJ1-3, with D maybe TRBD1 (6 bases). V was clipped by 6 bases and J by 2 bases, with 11 bases between them. Germline CDR1 is ENHRY and CDR2 is SYGVKD. CDR3 length: 14 residues. CDR3 nucleotide sequence: TGTGCCATCAGGACGCAGGGGACTGGAAACACCATATATTTT. Amino acids: CAIRTQGTGNTIYF.